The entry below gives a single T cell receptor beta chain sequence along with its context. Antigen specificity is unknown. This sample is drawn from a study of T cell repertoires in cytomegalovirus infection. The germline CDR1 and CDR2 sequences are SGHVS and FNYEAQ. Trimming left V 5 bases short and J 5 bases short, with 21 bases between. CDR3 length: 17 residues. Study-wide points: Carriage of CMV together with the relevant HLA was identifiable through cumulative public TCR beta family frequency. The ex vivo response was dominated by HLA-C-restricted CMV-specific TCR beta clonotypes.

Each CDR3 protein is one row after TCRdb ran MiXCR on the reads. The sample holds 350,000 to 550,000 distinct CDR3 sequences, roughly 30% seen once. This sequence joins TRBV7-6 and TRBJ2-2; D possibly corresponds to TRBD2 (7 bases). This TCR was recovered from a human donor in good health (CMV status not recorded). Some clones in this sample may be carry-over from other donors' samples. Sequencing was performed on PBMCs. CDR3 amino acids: CASSPHGRGLETGELFF. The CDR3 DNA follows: TGTGCCAGCAGCCCCCATGGGAGGGGGTTGGAGACCGGGGAGCTGTTTTTT.